These 14 T cell receptor beta chains originate from one sample sequenced in a study of T-cell memory formation after mild COVID-19. In TCRdb, the 5' RACE reads were re-called with MiXCR into one record per CDR3 protein. The sample carries tens of thousands of distinct CDR3 sequences, 12% recorded once. Sequencing was performed on PBMCs or a T cell subset sorted from them (not recorded which). Receptors were obtained from a young man who had mild COVID-19 (a few samples of this study predate the infection). Cell type and time point are not known.

This clonotype came up many times. The CDR3 bases are TGTGCCATCAGTCCAGCTAACACCGGGGAGCTGTTTTTT. This sequence encodes CAISPANTGELFF. The chain is built from TRBV10-3 and TRBJ2-2, with D unresolved. Germline loops: CDR1 ENHRY, CDR2 SYGVKD. The CDR3 contains 13 residues. Trimming stripped 5 bases from V and 2 bases from J, with 6 bases between.

The rearrangement uses TRBV7-9 and TRBJ1-2, with 7 bases that match TRBD1. With V trimmed by 3 bases and J by 4 bases, 2 bases remained unmatched. The V gene's germline CDR1 is SEHNR and CDR2 FQNEAQ (reference sequence). The CDR3 is made up of 13 amino acids. CDR3 nucleotides: TGTGCCAGCAGCTTGACAGGGACCTATGGCTACACCTTC. Amino acids: CASSLTGTYGYTF.

This clonotype was detected only a few times. This chain's CDR3 is CASSRDTSYGYTF. The CDR3 nucleotides read TGTGCCAGCAGTAGGGACACCTCCTATGGCTACACCTTC. The chain recombines TRBV28 with TRBJ1-2; TRBD1 might be the D (6 bases). Germline CDR1 reads MDHEN; CDR2 reads SYDVKM. This CDR3 is built from 13 residues. Trimming removed 5 bases at V and 4 bases at J, with 11 bases between.

This clonotype was counted a few times. The chain recombines TRBV3-1 with TRBJ2-7, with 8 bases aligning to TRBD2. The V gene's germline CDR1 is LGHDT and CDR2 YNNKEL (reference sequence). V shed 5 bases and J 2 bases; nucleotides not matched to a gene: 8. CDR3 size: 15 residues. DNA for the CDR3: TGTGCCAGCAGCTTAATGCCGGGACTAGCCTACGAGCAGTACTTC. The encoded protein is CASSLMPGLAYEQYF.

The table lists this clonotype with a few counts. The CDR3, as DNA: TGCAGCGTTGCAAGCGGGACCTACAATGAGCAGTTCTTC. Translation: CSVASGTYNEQFF. The chain couples TRBV29-1 to TRBJ2-1, with 7 bases fitting TRBD2. This CDR3 is built from 13 residues. CDR1 SQVTM and CDR2 ANQGSEA come from the germline V gene. Trimming took 4 bases from V and 2 from J; bases not matched to a gene: 2.

There are a few counts of this clonotype. The chain employs TRBV7-9 and TRBJ2-2, with D possibly TRBD1 on 5 matching bases. The CDR3 contains 16 residues. The germline V gene has CDR1 SEHNR and CDR2 FQNEAQ (reference sequence). Trimming stripped 5 bases from V and 0 bases from J, with 13 bases between. CDR3 region: CASSPRALANTGELFF. CDR3 DNA: TGTGCCAGCAGCCCCAGGGCCCTCGCGAACACCGGGGAGCTGTTTTTT. Full variable domain (rest looked up from reference TRBV7-9 and TRBJ2-2): DTGVSQNPRHKITKRGQNVTFRCDPISEHNRLYWYRQTLGQGPEFLTYFQNEAQLEKSRLLSDRFSAERPKGSFSTLEIQRTEQGDSAMYLCASSPRALANTGELFFGEGSRLTVL.

The chain links TRBV9 to TRBJ2-7, with 10 bases lining up with TRBD1. Germline V lookup: CDR1 SGDLS, CDR2 YYNGEE. The V segment lost 4 bases and the J segment 3 bases; nucleotides outside the gene matches: 10. This CDR3 spans 16 amino acids. The CDR3 sequence: CASSPQDRGGFYEQYF. In DNA form, the CDR3 reads TGTGCCAGCAGCCCCCAGGACAGGGGGGGGTTCTACGAGCAGTACTTC.

This clonotype has a handful of counts. J is TRBJ2-3 and V is TRBV29-1, with D perhaps matching TRBD1 or TRBD2 (5 bases each). From germline, CDR1 is SQVTM and CDR2 ANQGSEA. This CDR3 spans 14 amino acids. The germline V and J ends were trimmed by 4 bases and 0 bases, with 11 bases remaining between them. CDR3 protein: CSVVGWGSTDTQYF. The CDR3 nucleotides read TGCAGCGTTGTAGGGTGGGGGAGCACAGATACGCAGTATTTT.

This clonotype was recorded many times. The CDR3 sequence is CASSEGVSGANVLTF. The CDR3, as DNA: TGCGCCAGCAGCGAAGGGGTGTCTGGGGCCAACGTCCTGACTTTC. This rearrangement joins TRBV5-1 to TRBJ2-6; TRBD1 is a possible D gene (5 bases). The CDR3 is made up of 15 amino acids. Germline lookup yields CDR1 SGHRS and CDR2 YFSETQ. Trimming cost V 4 bases and J 1 base, with 9 bases left between them.

The chain couples TRBV7-2 to TRBJ2-1, with 9 bases aligning to TRBD1. The CDR3 is 14 residues long. CDR1 and CDR2 (germline): SGHTA, FQGNSA. The ends lost 7 bases at V and 4 bases at J; junction bases unmatched: 5. The CDR3 DNA reads as TGTGCCAGCAAGGGTGGGACAGGGTACAATGAGCAGTTCTTC. It specifies CASKGGTGYNEQFF.

The J gene is TRBJ2-3, the V gene TRBV10-3; TRBD2 matches 8 bases. Germline V lookup: CDR1 ENHRY, CDR2 SYGVKD. After removal of 1 base from V and 2 bases from J, the junction contained 5 bases not matched to a gene. The CDR3 loop spans 16 amino acids. Written as DNA, the CDR3 is TGTGCCATCAGTGAGTACGAGCGGGGGTACACAGATACGCAGTATTTT. Translating it yields CAISEYERGYTDTQYF.

This clonotype was seen only a few times. The rearrangement joins TRBV4-1 to TRBJ1-2; perhaps TRBD1 as D (6 bases). The germline CDR1 and CDR2 sequences are MGHRA and YSYEKL. CDR3 size: 15 residues. With 5 bases removed from V and 7 bases from J, the gap between germline ends came to 20 bases. The CDR3 DNA reads TGCGCCAGCAGCAAGGGGGGAGGTAACCCTCCTGGCTACACCTTC. This gives the protein CASSKGGGNPPGYTF.

This chain links TRBV3-1 with TRBJ1-6; D is perhaps TRBD1 (5 bases). The CDR3 is made up of 13 amino acids. Germline CDR1 and CDR2: LGHDT and YNNKEL (reference sequence). V was clipped by 5 bases and J by 7 bases, with 9 bases between them. CDR3 nucleotides: TGTGCCAGCAGCGGGGGGGGGAATTCACCCCTCCACTTT. It yields the protein CASSGGGNSPLHF. Looking up the rest from reference TRBV3-1 and TRBJ1-6 gives the full variable domain: DTAVSQTPKYLVTQMGNDKSIKCEQNLGHDTMYWYKQDSKKFLKIMFSYNNKELIINETVPNRFSPKSPDKAHLNLHINSLELGDSAVYFCASSGGGNSPLHFGNGTRLTVT.

This chain links TRBV12-5 with TRBJ2-7, with TRBD1 matching over 7 bases. CDR1 is LGHNT, CDR2 FRNRAP, per germline. The CDR3 length is 12 residues. V lost 6 bases, J lost 2 bases, and 1 base stayed unmatched. CDR3 DNA: TGTGCTAGTGGCCAGGGGGCCTACGAGCAGTACTTC. This encodes CASGQGAYEQYF.